Given below is one T cell receptor (beta chain) in context. The antigen remains undetermined. PCR amplification relied on 60 Vbeta primers (plus 13 Jbeta primers). Produced via immunoSEQ multiplex PCR; TCRdb's table is partial and in-frame only. The sample shows tens of thousands of clones, and around 1.2% sits with its ten largest clones. Germline V CDR1 and CDR2: DFQATT, SNEGSKA (reference sequence). CDR3 length: 11 residues. V lost 3 bases and J lost 12, with 15 bases in between. This record belongs to a study of cytomegalovirus exposure and HLA in healthy donors. Study findings and constraints: Reportedly, fewer N-insertions than the roughly 600-donor mean appeared in an Asian-associated ancestry cluster in a later analysis. Rarity characterized most TCR sequences, yet some public TCRs appeared in many donors.

The clonotype was recovered from a woman aged 30 to 39 in good health and CMV-seronegative. The chain couples TRBV20-1 to TRBJ2-7; TRBD2 is a possible D gene (5 bases). Source material: PBMCs. Here the CDR3 reads CSARFSGVMYF. DNA for the CDR3: TGCAGTGCTAGGTTTTCCGGGGTTATGTACTTC.